Sequencing of this T cell receptor beta chain was carried out in a study of cytomegalovirus exposure and HLA in healthy donors. Participants comprised healthy donors of bone marrow. As concerns this clone: Its cognate antigen is unknown.

Study observations and caveats: In an earlier analysis, most TCR beta V segments were productive about 90% or about 30% of the time. For cytomegalovirus status, the classifier reportedly gave diagnoses with high specificity and sensitivity. The majority of TCR sequences were rare, yet some public TCRs appeared in many donors.

The PCR contained 60 Vbeta and 13 Jbeta primers. Clones were sequenced by immunoSEQ multiplex PCR, and TCRdb holds only the in-frame ones, with some missing. Altogether about 180,000 clones are present, approximately 80% being singletons, with the ten largest covering approximately 1.2%. Sequencing was carried out using PBMCs. This clonotype was obtained from a girl aged 2 to 10 in good health and CMV-seropositive.

This CDR3 reads CASSTRQGPTPQHF. The CDR3 DNA is TGTGCCAGTAGTACCCGACAGGGGCCTACGCCCCAGCATTTT. This chain joins TRBV19 and TRBJ1-5, with TRBD1 matching over 8 bases. Losses at the gene ends were 4 bases for V and 9 bases for J; bases not matched to a gene: 8. Germline CDR1 reads LNHDA; CDR2 reads SQIVND (reference sequence). The CDR3 loop spans 14 amino acids.